This TCR beta chain came from a study of T cell repertoires in cytomegalovirus infection. Points from the study as a whole: What dominated the ex vivo response were HLA-C-restricted CMV-specific TCR beta clonotypes.

There are many counts of this clonotype. Its antigen is unknown. The V gene end was trimmed by 5 bases and the J gene end by 1 base; junction bases not matched to a gene: 4. From germline, CDR1 is SGHTA and CDR2 FQGNSA. CDR3 size: 15 residues. TCRdb reprocessed the reads with MiXCR, giving one entry per CDR3 protein. Here the sample spans hundreds of thousands of distinct CDR3 sequences, around 10% being singletons. This receptor was identified in a human donor in good health (CMV status not recorded). Some clones in this sample may be carry-over from other donors' samples. The chain has TRBV7-2 and TRBJ1-5, with 8 bases aligning to TRBD1. The sequenced sample was PBMCs. The CDR3 sequence is CASSPRQGSNQPQHF. The CDR3 DNA reads TGTGCCAGCAGCCCCCGACAGGGGAGCAATCAGCCCCAGCATTTT. The whole variable domain, remainder taken from reference TRBV7-2 and TRBJ1-5, is GAGVSQSPSNKVTEKGKDVELRCDPISGHTALYWYRQSLGQGLEFLIYFQGNSAPDKSGLPSDRFSAERTGGSVSTLTIQRTQQEDSAVYLCASSPRQGSNQPQHFGDGTRLSIL.